The 31 T cell receptor beta chains presented below share a single source sample, sequenced in a study of cytomegalovirus exposure and HLA in healthy donors. PCR amplification relied on 60 Vbeta primers (plus 13 Jbeta primers). Some clones are missing from TCRdb's copy, which holds only in-frame ones; the method was immunoSEQ multiplex PCR. This table holds about 130,000 clones, more than 15% found once. Material: PBMCs. These receptors were taken from a female donor in good health and CMV-seropositive.

The CDR3 nucleotides are TGTGCCAGCAGTCCACGACGGACAGGGCTCGATGAGCAGTTCTTC. Its translation is CASSPRRTGLDEQFF. This chain connects TRBV2 to TRBJ2-1; 8 bases align to TRBD1. J was trimmed by 8 bases and V by 5 bases; bases with no gene match: 11. The CDR3 length is 15 residues. Per germline, CDR1 SNHLY and CDR2 FYNNEI.

This clone occurred a few times. The gene calls are TRBV9 and TRBJ1-2; perhaps TRBD1 as D (5 bases). V lost 0 bases to trimming and J lost 8 bases, with 14 bases between them. CDR3 length: 14 amino acids. Germline lookup yields CDR1 SGDLS and CDR2 YYNGEE. This CDR3 reads CASSVGWQGSGYTF. CDR3 sequence (DNA): TGTGCCAGCAGCGTAGGTTGGCAGGGCTCCGGCTACACCTTC.

In regard to this clone: The junction differs from germline at one of its ends, possibly a read error. The chain uses TRBV2 and TRBJ1-2; 7 nucleotides match TRBD1. CDR1 is SNHLY, CDR2 FYNNEI, per germline. The CDR3 runs 15 residues. DNA of the CDR3: TGTGCCAGCAGAGAAGACAGGGCCTTGCACTATGGCTACACCTTC. It codes for CASREDRALHYGYTF.

This clone came up a few times. The chain joins TRBV5-4 to TRBJ1-4, with TRBD1 matching over 9 bases. Trimming removed 0 bases from V and 12 bases from J; junction bases left unmatched: 9. The CDR3 is made up of 15 amino acids. The germline V gene encodes CDR1 SGHNT and CDR2 YYREEE (reference sequence). CDR3 sequence reads: CASSLGPGTGKELFF. The CDR3 DNA is TGTGCCAGCAGCTTGGGGCCCGGGACAGGGAAGGAACTGTTTTTT.

The chain joins TRBV5-1 to TRBJ2-7; D is perhaps TRBD2 (5 bases). Germline V gene lookup returns CDR1 SGHRS and CDR2 YFSETQ. This CDR3 is 17 amino acids long. V dropped 0 bases and J dropped 0 bases, with 16 bases sitting between them. In DNA, the CDR3 is TGCGCCAGCAGCTTGGAGCTACCGGGGAGACTCTCCTACGAGCAGTACTTC. It is translated as CASSLELPGRLSYEQYF.

A few counts support this clone. This chain connects TRBV5-6 to TRBJ2-1; possibly TRBD1 for D (5 bases). V was clipped by 3 bases and J by 0 bases, with 13 bases between them. Germline lookup yields CDR1 SGHDT and CDR2 YYEEEE. The CDR3 is made up of 16 amino acids. The CDR3 region is CASSWGGGSSYNEQFF. The CDR3 DNA follows: TGTGCCAGCAGCTGGGGCGGCGGTAGCTCCTACAATGAGCAGTTCTTC.

This clone came up a few times. The chain combines TRBV4-3 with TRBJ2-1, with 9 bases matching TRBD2. The V and J ends lost 4 bases and 4 bases, in that order; junction bases with no gene match: 5. CDR3 length: 15 amino acids. Germline V CDR1 and CDR2: LGHNA, YSLEER. The CDR3 coding sequence is TGCGCCAGCAGCCGCCCACTAGCGGGTTACAATGAGCAGTTCTTC. It yields the protein CASSRPLAGYNEQFF.

The chain couples TRBV29-1 to TRBJ2-7; TRBD2 aligns across 9 bases. V was clipped by 7 bases and J by 6 bases; unmatched bases: 4. Germline V gives CDR1 SQVTM, CDR2 ANQGSEA. The length of the CDR3 is 11 residues. CDR3 in amino acids: CSARSGSEQYF. CDR3 bases: TGCAGCGCTCGTAGCGGGAGCGAGCAGTACTTC.

The chain joins TRBV2 to TRBJ2-4; 12 positions match TRBD2. CDR3 length: 16 amino acids. V gave up 4 bases and J gave up 8 bases; unmatched junction bases: 9. CDR1 and CDR2 from the germline V gene are SNHLY and FYNNEI. The CDR3 reads CASSALAGGPQHIQYF. In nucleotides, the CDR3 is TGTGCCAGCAGTGCTCTAGCGGGGGGGCCCCAGCACATTCAGTACTTC.

V is TRBV2 and J is TRBJ2-7, with 7 bases identical to TRBD1. The CDR3 has 14 amino acids. Germline loops: CDR1 SNHLY, CDR2 FYNNEI. With 4 bases clipped from V and 4 bases from J, the junction kept 7 bases outside the gene matches. The CDR3 DNA reads as TGTGCCAGCAGTGGCACAGGGGTCACTTACGAGCAGTACTTC. Protein sequence: CASSGTGVTYEQYF. The variable domain in full, completed from reference TRBV2 and TRBJ2-7, reads EPEVTQTPSHQVTQMGQEVILRCVPISNHLYFYWYRQILGQKVEFLVSFYNNEISEKSEIFDDQFSVERPDGSNFTLKIRSTKLEDSAMYFCASSGTGVTYEQYFGPGTRLTVT.

The V gene is TRBV6-6, the J gene TRBJ1-4; D ambiguous. Per the germline V gene, CDR1 is MNHNY and CDR2 is SVGAGI (reference sequence). The CDR3 has 16 amino acids. Trimming left V 1 base short and J 3 bases short, with 12 bases between. The CDR3 sequence is CASSYLSGSANEKLFF. The CDR3 DNA follows: TGTGCCAGCAGTTACTTGAGTGGCAGCGCTAATGAAAAACTGTTTTTT.

The chain recombines TRBV5-1 with TRBJ2-2; no reliable D call. Germline loops: CDR1 SGHRS, CDR2 YFSETQ. CDR3 length: 16 residues. Trimming took 6 bases from V and 1 from J, leaving 16 bases between them. In DNA, the CDR3 is TGCGCCAGCATGCGAGGAGAATCGGGGAACACCGGGGAGCTGTTTTTT. Its protein product is CASMRGESGNTGELFF.

The chain employs TRBV7-6 and TRBJ2-2; D possibly corresponds to TRBD1 (6 bases). The V end lost 1 base, the J end lost 5 bases, and 11 bases lay between the germline ends. The germline gives CDR1 SGHVS, CDR2 FNYEAQ. The CDR3 has 15 residues. The CDR3 DNA sequence: TGTGCCAGCAGCTTAGGGGGGCTTGGGACCGGGGAGCTGTTTTTT. It specifies CASSLGGLGTGELFF. Looking up the rest from reference TRBV7-6 and TRBJ2-2 gives the full variable domain: GAGVSQSPRYKVTKRGQDVALRCDPISGHVSLYWYRQALGQGPEFLTYFNYEAQQDKSGLPNDRFSAERPEGSISTLTIQRTEQRDSAMYRCASSLGGLGTGELFFGEGSRLTVL.

This clone was counted only a few times. The chain employs TRBV9 and TRBJ2-1; 9 bases line up with TRBD1. The CDR3 contains 15 residues. The ends lost 4 bases at V and 1 base at J; junction bases unmatched: 3. CDR1 and CDR2 (germline): SGDLS, YYNGEE. In DNA form, the CDR3 reads TGTGCCAGCAGCTTACAGGGGGCATCCTACAATGAGCAGTTCTTC. As protein: CASSLQGASYNEQFF.

This clone was picked up a small number of times. V usage is TRBV9 and J usage is TRBJ2-2, with 9 bases matching TRBD2. V was pared by 3 bases and J by 7 bases, with 10 bases of the junction left unmatched. Germline assignment: CDR1 SGDLS and CDR2 YYNGEE. This CDR3 is 16 amino acids long. CDR3 coding DNA: TGTGCCAGCAGCGGGTCCGGGACTAGCAGTCACGGGGAGCTGTTTTTT. Amino acids: CASSGSGTSSHGELFF.

CDR3: CASSVVPGLAYEQYF. CDR3 DNA sequence: TGTGCCAGCAGCGTAGTGCCAGGGTTAGCCTACGAGCAGTACTTC. The chain employs TRBV9 and TRBJ2-7, with D possibly TRBD1 on 5 matching bases. V lost 0 bases and J lost 2, with 12 bases in between. Germline V gives CDR1 SGDLS, CDR2 YYNGEE. This CDR3 spans 15 amino acids.

About this clone: At one end, the junction sequence differs from germline, possibly due to a read error. The V gene is TRBV6-5, the J gene TRBJ1-1, with unresolved D. Germline V gene sequence: CDR1 MNHEY, CDR2 SVGAGI. The CDR3 has 13 residues. The DNA of the CDR3 is TGTGCCAGCAGTTACCGGGAGAACACTGCAGCTTTCTTT. This encodes CASSYRENTAAFF.

In its sample, this clone was seen a few times. The chain joins TRBV27 to TRBJ2-5; 8 positions agree with TRBD2. With 4 bases clipped from V and 7 bases from J, the junction kept 11 bases outside the gene matches. This CDR3 spans 15 amino acids. The germline gives CDR1 MNHEY, CDR2 SMNVEV (reference sequence). In DNA form, the CDR3 reads TGTGCCAGCAGTTCCGGGACTAGTTCGTACGGGACCCAGTACTTC. Translating it yields CASSSGTSSYGTQYF.

This clone occurred a few times. The gene calls are TRBV27 and TRBJ2-7, with 11 bases fitting TRBD1. CDR1 is MNHEY and CDR2 is SMNVEV in the germline V gene (reference sequence). Unmatched junction bases numbered 8, after V lost 5 bases and J lost 2 bases. The CDR3 runs 16 residues. CDR3 DNA sequence: TGTGCCAGCAGTACAACCGGGACAGGGGGAACCTACGAGCAGTACTTC. This encodes CASSTTGTGGTYEQYF.

This clone was counted only a few times. The chain combines TRBV7-9 with TRBJ1-1, with 9 positions matching TRBD1. The CDR3 length is 15 residues. Germline V gene data show CDR1 as SEHNR and CDR2 as FQNEAQ (reference sequence). J lost 5 bases, V lost 4 bases, and 8 bases had no gene match. CDR3 DNA sequence: TGTGCCAGCAGCTCCAGGACAGGGGTTGTTACTGAAGCTTTCTTT. As protein: CASSSRTGVVTEAFF. Based on the CDR3 plus reference TRBV7-9 and TRBJ1-1, the full variable domain is DTGVSQNPRHKITKRGQNVTFRCDPISEHNRLYWYRQTLGQGPEFLTYFQNEAQLEKSRLLSDRFSAERPKGSFSTLEIQRTEQGDSAMYLCASSSRTGVVTEAFFGQGTRLTVV.

This chain links TRBV27 with TRBJ2-5; tentative D call: TRBD1 (6 bases). The CDR3 extends over 15 amino acids. V lost 2 bases, J lost 2 bases, and 12 bases lay in between. Germline assignment: CDR1 MNHEY and CDR2 SMNVEV (reference sequence). The CDR3 loop reads CASSLGRGQQETQYF. CDR3 in DNA: TGTGCCAGCAGTTTAGGCAGGGGACAACAAGAGACCCAGTACTTC.

This chain links TRBV5-8 with TRBJ2-5; 7 bases map to TRBD2. Germline trimming cut 5 bases from V and 1 base from J; bases unmatched to any gene: 8. The CDR3 length is 15 residues. Germline lookup yields CDR1 SGHTS and CDR2 YDEGEE. The CDR3 loop reads CASRSGLAVQETQYF. The CDR3 coding sequence is TGTGCCAGCAGGTCGGGCCTAGCGGTCCAAGAGACCCAGTACTTC.

This clone occurred a few times. The chain couples TRBV29-1 to TRBJ2-1; 9 nucleotides agree with TRBD2. V lost 7 bases and J lost 8; bases outside the gene matches: 6. Germline-derived CDR1 and CDR2 are SQVTM and ANQGSEA. The CDR3 runs to 12 residues. The CDR3, as DNA: TGCAGCGCCACCGGGACTAGCTATGAGCAGTTCTTC. It translates to CSATGTSYEQFF.

This clone was detected only a few times. This chain joins TRBV6-5 and TRBJ2-1; maybe TRBD2 (6 bases). Per the germline V gene, CDR1 is MNHEY and CDR2 is SVGAGI. The CDR3 loop spans 13 amino acids. V was clipped by 0 bases and J by 8 bases, with 8 bases between them. This chain's CDR3 is CASSYSGEDEQFF. CDR3 nucleotide sequence: TGTGCCAGCAGTTACTCGGGGGAGGATGAGCAGTTCTTC.

The J gene is TRBJ2-3, the V gene TRBV7-2; TRBD2 matches at 7 bases. The ends lost 5 bases at V and 9 bases at J; junction bases unmatched: 11. CDR1 and CDR2 (germline): SGHTA, FQGNSA. The CDR3 has 14 amino acids. CDR3 coding DNA: TGTGCCAGCAGCCGAGGACTAGGTGCCCAGACGCAGTATTTT. Protein product: CASSRGLGAQTQYF. Complete variable domain (other parts from reference TRBV7-2 and TRBJ2-3): GAGVSQSPSNKVTEKGKDVELRCDPISGHTALYWYRQSLGQGLEFLIYFQGNSAPDKSGLPSDRFSAERTGGSVSTLTIQRTQQEDSAVYLCASSRGLGAQTQYFGPGTRLTVL.

The J gene is TRBJ1-2, the V gene TRBV28, with TRBD1 matching 9 bases. Losses at the gene ends were 6 bases for V and 4 bases for J; bases not matched to a gene: 9. Germline loops: CDR1 MDHEN, CDR2 SYDVKM. This CDR3 is built from 15 residues. CDR3 residues: CASSDPGQGFYGYTF. CDR3 sequence (DNA): TGTGCCAGCAGCGATCCGGGACAGGGATTCTATGGCTACACCTTC.

As to this clone: This CDR3 is also generated by other DNA sequences in the sample. The chain links TRBV5-1 to TRBJ1-6; 9 bases fit TRBD1. CDR1 is SGHRS, CDR2 YFSETQ, per germline. CDR3 length: 17 amino acids. With V trimmed by 0 bases and J by 5 bases, 6 bases remained unmatched. CDR3 nucleotides: TGCGCCAGCAGCTTGGCCCTGGGGACAGGGAATAATTCACCCCTCCACTTT. Its translation: CASSLALGTGNNSPLHF.

A few counts support this clone. The chain links TRBV5-1 to TRBJ2-5; unclear D gene. This CDR3 has 13 amino acids. The V end lost 4 bases, the J end lost 2 bases, and 9 bases lay between the germline ends. Germline V gene lookup returns CDR1 SGHRS and CDR2 YFSETQ. As DNA, the CDR3 is TGCGCCAGCAGCGTTAACGGGCAAGAGACCCAGTACTTC. Translated: CASSVNGQETQYF.

In this sample, this clone turned up a few times. The V and J genes are TRBV30 and TRBJ1-2; D gene unclear. The ends were cut back, 4 bases at V and 4 bases at J, with 10 bases in the middle. This CDR3 is built from 12 residues. The V gene's germline CDR1 is GTSNPN and CDR2 SVGIG (reference sequence). DNA of the CDR3: TGTGCCTGGACCCCGACGGGCTATGGCTACACCTTC. This translates into CAWTPTGYGYTF. The whole variable domain, filled in from reference TRBV30 and TRBJ1-2, reads SQTIHQWPATLVQPVGSPLSLECTVEGTSNPNLYWYRQAAGRGLQLLFYSVGIGQISSEVPQNLSASRPQDRQFILSSKKLLLSDSGFYLCAWTPTGYGYTFGSGTRLTVV.

This clone was observed a few times. The chain carries TRBV9 and TRBJ2-2; the match to TRBD2 covers 8 bases. Per the germline V gene, CDR1 is SGDLS and CDR2 is YYNGEE. The CDR3 has 16 residues. With V trimmed by 0 bases and J by 1 base, 2 bases remained unmatched. DNA of the CDR3: TGTGCCAGCAGCGTAGGGAGCGGGGGGAACACCGGGGAGCTGTTTTTT. This encodes CASSVGSGGNTGELFF.

This clone was counted a few times. The chain recombines TRBV5-1 with TRBJ1-1, with D possibly TRBD1 on 5 matching bases. Germline lookup yields CDR1 SGHRS and CDR2 YFSETQ. V was clipped by 4 bases and J by 2 bases, with 12 bases between them. This CDR3 region has 14 residues. The CDR3 coding sequence is TGCGCCAGCAGCCTAGGACACCTAAACACTGAAGCTTTCTTT. Translation gives CASSLGHLNTEAFF.